This T cell receptor beta chain was found in a study of blood T cell repertoires in COVID-19. Study-level information: Donors in the United States, Italy and Spain gave samples during acute or convalescent COVID-19. Sample material is recorded as cDNA or gDNA derived from T cells, B-cell-depleted T cells, or PBMCs.

Recruited during active infection, patients (from Seattle) were subsequently followed longitudinally. V lost 2 bases to trimming and J lost 3 bases, with 16 bases between them. Germline values: CDR1 SGHRS, CDR2 YFSETQ. There are 16 residues in the CDR3. In the study's own analysis: Reference gene primer amplification in the assay estimated nucleated cell counts. Assay: immunoSEQ multiplex PCR; the TCRdb copy retains only in-frame clones and omits some. V and J calls and clone size are copied from that table; D and trimming were computed from the DNA. The data show nearly 300,000 clones, less than 85% seen once.

Specimen: peripheral blood. The genes are TRBV5-1 and TRBJ2-3, with TRBD2 as a possible D gene (6 bases). The receptor's source is a human donor with COVID-19, enrolled during active disease. The donor label of this sample is uncertain. CDR3 in amino acids: CASSFEGGVGTDTQYF. DNA of the CDR3: TGCGCCAGCAGCTTTGAAGGAGGGGTGGGGACAGATACGCAGTATTTT.